The next 29 T cell receptor beta chains were all read from a single sample in a study of response to subunit inactivated influenza vaccine. MiXCR, run by TCRdb on the RT-PCR reads, gives a single entry per CDR3 protein. The data hold hundreds of thousands of distinct CDR3 sequences, with 16% observed a single time. The sequencing here drew on CD4+ T cells sorted from PBMCs, taken about 24 months after vaccination. The receptors shown here come from a man between 50 and 75 years old who received an inactivated influenza vaccine.

The chain carries TRBV20-1 and TRBJ1-1, with D possibly TRBD1 on 6 matching bases. This CDR3 spans 14 amino acids. Germline V lookup: CDR1 DFQATT, CDR2 SNEGSKA (reference sequence). The germline V and J ends were trimmed by 5 bases and 1 base, with 14 bases remaining between them. In DNA form, the CDR3 reads TGCAGTGCTCGCCGGCCAGGGGCGAACACTGAAGCTTTCTTT. Protein: CSARRPGANTEAFF.

The J gene is TRBJ2-1, the V gene TRBV20-1; D is undetermined. Trimming pared 5 bases from V and 4 bases from J, leaving 24 bases between. Per the germline V gene, CDR1 is DFQATT and CDR2 is SNEGSKA (reference sequence). The CDR3 spans 17 residues. In DNA, the CDR3 is TGCAGTGCTGGGTCCCGTGCCCGTTCTTCGAGATACAATGAGCAGTTCTTC. Its protein product is CSAGSRARSSRYNEQFF.

This clonotype showed up just a few times. The rearrangement uses TRBV6-5 and TRBJ2-3; maybe TRBD1 (6 bases). This CDR3 contains 14 residues. The V gene's germline CDR1 is MNHEY and CDR2 SVGAGI. V lost 0 bases and J 5 bases, leaving 9 bases between the germline ends. CDR3 sequence (DNA): TGTGCCAGCAGTTACTCGGACAGTGGAGATACGCAGTATTTT. It translates to CASSYSDSGDTQYF.

The gene calls are TRBV20-1 and TRBJ1-5, with 10 bases fitting TRBD1. CDR3 size: 18 residues. Trimming cost V 0 bases and J 1 base; bases outside gene matches: 9. Germline V CDR1 and CDR2: DFQATT, SNEGSKA (reference sequence). CDR3: CSAREFGTGAFSNQPQHF. Here the CDR3 DNA reads TGCAGTGCTAGAGAATTCGGGACAGGGGCCTTCAGCAATCAGCCCCAGCATTTT.

This clonotype has only one observation. The gene calls are TRBV6-2 or TRBV6-3 and TRBJ2-4, with a possible D match to TRBD1 (5 bases). Trimming stripped 0 bases from V and 1 base from J, with 16 bases between. This CDR3 is 18 amino acids long. Germline V lookup: CDR1 MNHEY, CDR2 SVGEGT. This CDR3 is CASSYSIGRGDAKNIQYF. Here the CDR3 DNA reads TGTGCCAGCAGTTACTCGATTGGTAGGGGCGATGCCAAAAACATTCAGTACTTC.

A few counts support this clonotype. The conserved closing phenylalanine or tryptophan is absent in this CDR3, likely reflecting a read error. CDR3: CSVVPNGAYNEQFS. The CDR3 DNA follows: TGCAGCGTTGTGCCCAATGGGGCCTACAATGAGCAGTTCTCC. The chain carries TRBV29-1 and TRBJ2-1, with no clear D. The germline V gene has CDR1 SQVTM and CDR2 ANQGSEA. The CDR3 length is 14 residues. Trimming took 4 bases from V and 2 from J, leaving 12 bases between them.

The chain links TRBV7-9 to TRBJ1-3; 7 bases are shared with TRBD1. Looked up from germline, CDR1 is SEHNR and CDR2 is FQNEAQ (reference sequence). The CDR3 loop spans 14 amino acids. V shed 7 bases and J 3 bases; nucleotides not matched to a gene: 6. The CDR3 reads CASTLAGGGNTIYF. As DNA, the CDR3 is TGTGCCAGCACCCTGGCAGGGGGTGGAAACACCATATATTTT.

The CDR3 reads CSARTAEKLFF. CDR3 nucleotide sequence: TGCAGCGCACGGACAGCTGAAAAACTGTTTTTT. The rearrangement links TRBV29-1 to TRBJ1-4; tentatively, D is TRBD1 (6 bases). V lost 7 bases and J 7 bases, leaving 10 bases between the germline ends. This CDR3 spans 11 amino acids. The germline gives CDR1 SQVTM, CDR2 ANQGSEA.

The V call is TRBV7-8, the J call TRBJ2-3; D is undetermined. Per the germline V gene, CDR1 is SGHVS and CDR2 is FQNEAQ. The V end lost 2 bases, the J end lost 2 bases, and 14 bases lay between the germline ends. CDR3 length: 16 residues. The CDR3 region has the DNA TGTGCCAGCAGCTTACCTGGGCGGCGCCACACAGATACGCAGTATTTT. This gives the protein CASSLPGRRHTDTQYF.

V usage is TRBV27 and J usage is TRBJ1-3, with D uncertain. CDR1 and CDR2 from the germline V gene are MNHEY and SMNVEV (reference sequence). This CDR3 spans 15 amino acids. Trimming removed 4 bases from V and 1 base from J, with 11 bases in between. This CDR3 reads CASSYSSGSGNTIYF. In DNA, the CDR3 is TGTGCCAGCAGTTATTCGAGCGGGTCTGGAAACACCATATATTTT.

This rearrangement joins TRBV4-3 to TRBJ1-1; D uncertain. This CDR3 is 15 amino acids long. Trimming stripped 0 bases from V and 4 bases from J, with 12 bases between. The germline V gene has CDR1 LGHNA and CDR2 YSLEER. The CDR3 DNA reads as TGCGCCAGCAGCCAAGATTGGGGAAAGGGCACTGAAGCTTTCTTT. Translating it yields CASSQDWGKGTEAFF.

The V call is TRBV20-1, the J call TRBJ1-1; D gene uncertain. Trimming left V 6 bases short and J 10 bases short, with 21 bases between. Germline V gene data show CDR1 as DFQATT and CDR2 as SNEGSKA (reference sequence). The CDR3 loop spans 13 amino acids. The CDR3 coding sequence is TGCAGTGCCAGCGGTTTACGAGTCGGTTTAGCTTTCTTT. Encoded protein: CSASGLRVGLAFF.

V and J are TRBV20-1 and TRBJ2-7; 9 bases line up with TRBD2. J gave up 2 bases and V 2 bases, and 7 bases lay outside the gene matches. The CDR3 runs to 15 residues. Germline CDR1 reads DFQATT; CDR2 reads SNEGSKA (reference sequence). The CDR3 DNA is TGCAGTGCTAGATCTAACCGACTAGCGGCCTACGAGCAGTACTTC. Protein product: CSARSNRLAAYEQYF.

The chain couples TRBV20-1 to TRBJ1-2; D is perhaps TRBD1 (5 bases). CDR3 length: 13 residues. The germline V and J ends were trimmed by 6 bases and 5 bases, with 16 bases remaining between them. CDR1 DFQATT and CDR2 SNEGSKA come from the germline V gene (reference sequence). CDR3 bases: TGCAGTGCGATAGGACATTTATCTTATGGCTACACCTTC. Its translation: CSAIGHLSYGYTF.

This chain links TRBV5-1 with TRBJ2-7, with D hard to call. Germline CDR1 and CDR2: SGHRS and YFSETQ. The CDR3 covers 14 residues. V was cut by 4 bases and J by 0 bases, with 11 bases left in between. CDR3 sequence (DNA): TGCGCCAGCAGCCAACCGACCAACTCCTACGAGCAGTACTTC. Its translation is CASSQPTNSYEQYF.

V usage is TRBV7-2 and J usage is TRBJ1-2; 7 bases fit TRBD1. After removal of 2 bases from V and 4 bases from J, the junction contained 4 bases not matched to a gene. Germline V gene sequence: CDR1 SGHTA, CDR2 FQGNSA. The CDR3 contains 14 residues. In nucleotides, the CDR3 is TGTGCCAGCAGCTTAACCCGACAGGGCTATGGCTACACCTTC. This codes for CASSLTRQGYGYTF.

This clonotype was picked up a small number of times. CDR3 amino acids: CASSSAGITYNEQFF. Here the CDR3 DNA reads TGTGCCAGCAGTTCGGCGGGAATCACCTACAATGAGCAGTTCTTC. The V gene is TRBV12-3 or TRBV12-4, the J gene TRBJ2-1; the D gene is possibly TRBD2 (6 bases). V was trimmed by 4 bases and J by 2 bases, leaving 12 bases between them. CDR3 length: 15 amino acids.

The genes are TRBV7-9 and TRBJ2-1; D could derive from TRBD1 or TRBD2 (5 bases each). The length of the CDR3 is 15 residues. Trimming stripped 2 bases from V and 6 bases from J, with 14 bases between. The germline V gene has CDR1 SEHNR and CDR2 FQNEAQ (reference sequence). The CDR3 protein is CASSLMQGPSNEQFF. The CDR3 bases are TGTGCCAGCAGCTTAATGCAGGGACCAAGCAATGAGCAGTTCTTC.

In this sample, this clonotype turned up a few times. The CDR3 protein is CASSLGRAGGTYEQYF. The CDR3 DNA is TGTGCCAGCAGCTTAGGGAGAGCGGGAGGGACCTACGAGCAGTACTTC. The chain joins TRBV7-2 to TRBJ2-7; 10 positions agree with TRBD2. CDR1 and CDR2 from the germline V gene are SGHTA and FQGNSA. After removal of 1 base from V and 2 bases from J, the junction contained 5 bases not matched to a gene. There are 16 residues in the CDR3.

V gene TRBV4-2 combines with J gene TRBJ2-4; D tentatively reads TRBD1 or TRBD2 (5 bases each). This CDR3 is built from 14 residues. Trimming pared 1 base from V and 3 bases from J, leaving 7 bases between. Germline V gene lookup returns CDR1 LGHNA and CDR2 YNFKEQ. The chain's CDR3 is CASSQAGGKNIQYF. The CDR3 nucleotides are TGTGCCAGCAGCCAAGCTGGGGGCAAAAACATTCAGTACTTC.

The chain has TRBV5-1 and TRBJ2-7; 8 nucleotides agree with TRBD1. This CDR3 region has 14 residues. Germline trimming cut 0 bases from V and 5 bases from J; bases unmatched to any gene: 4. Germline CDR1 reads SGHRS; CDR2 reads YFSETQ. Here the CDR3 reads CASSLARQGNEQYF. CDR3 in DNA: TGCGCCAGCAGCTTGGCCCGACAGGGGAACGAGCAGTACTTC.

This clonotype was observed a few times. The rearrangement links TRBV6-1 to TRBJ1-5; 9 nucleotides match TRBD1. From germline, CDR1 is MNHNS and CDR2 SASEGT. Germline trimming cut 6 bases from V and 6 bases from J; bases unmatched to any gene: 9. The length of the CDR3 is 15 residues. The CDR3 here is CASRQTGGGRQPQHF. The CDR3 DNA sequence: TGTGCCAGCAGGCAAACAGGGGGCGGACGTCAGCCCCAGCATTTT.

The V gene is TRBV10-3, the J gene TRBJ2-5; unclear D gene. Trimming stripped 3 bases from V and 3 bases from J, with 11 bases between. This CDR3 has 14 amino acids. Germline lookup yields CDR1 ENHRY and CDR2 SYGVKD. This chain's CDR3 is CAISDGAREETQYF. The CDR3 nucleotides read TGTGCCATCAGTGATGGCGCCAGAGAAGAGACCCAGTACTTC.

This clonotype was observed a handful of times. The V call is TRBV11-2, the J call TRBJ2-5; 8 positions match TRBD1. The trim removed 4 bases at V and 3 bases at J, leaving 7 bases unmatched. The CDR3 has 15 residues. Germline CDR1 SGHAT, CDR2 FQNNGV. CDR3 sequence (DNA): TGTGCCAGCAGCTGGTCGGGACAGGAGAAAGAGACCCAGTACTTC. Residues: CASSWSGQEKETQYF.

The table lists this clonotype with a few counts. This sequence joins TRBV6-1 and TRBJ1-1, with D hard to call. V was shortened by 8 bases and J by 4 bases, with 14 bases between the two germline ends. The CDR3 is made up of 13 amino acids. Germline V lookup: CDR1 MNHNS, CDR2 SASEGT. The CDR3 loop is CASYGRVGTEAFF. DNA for the CDR3: TGTGCCAGCTACGGGAGGGTGGGCACTGAAGCTTTCTTT.

The chain links TRBV20-1 to TRBJ2-5, with 10 bases that match TRBD2. Germline trimming cut 4 bases from V and 1 base from J; bases unmatched to any gene: 6. The germline V gene has CDR1 DFQATT and CDR2 SNEGSKA (reference sequence). CDR3 length: 15 amino acids. The CDR3 DNA follows: TGCAGTGCTACTTCAGCGGGAGGGCCCCAAGAGACCCAGTACTTC. Translation gives CSATSAGGPQETQYF.

This chain uses TRBV5-1 with TRBJ2-6; the D is unclear. The V and J ends lost 4 bases and 3 bases respectively, with 8 bases between them. The CDR3 length is 14 residues. In germline, CDR1 is SGHRS, CDR2 YFSETQ. CDR3 DNA: TGCGCCAGCAGCCCCACGGTTGGGGCCAACGTCCTGACTTTC. Encoded protein: CASSPTVGANVLTF.

The chain links TRBV9 to TRBJ2-2; D is uncertain. Trimming left V 0 bases short and J 2 bases short, with 8 bases between. The CDR3 runs 15 residues. Per the germline V gene, CDR1 is SGDLS and CDR2 is YYNGEE. The DNA of the CDR3 is TGTGCCAGCAGCGTAGGGCCAGTAAACACCGGGGAGCTGTTTTTT. This codes for CASSVGPVNTGELFF.

The chain uses TRBV4-2 and TRBJ2-1; TRBD2 might be the D (6 bases). V dropped 0 bases and J dropped 4 bases, with 16 bases sitting between them. CDR1 and CDR2 from the germline V gene are LGHNA and YNFKEQ. This CDR3 is built from 17 residues. The CDR3 reads CASSQDPVAGPYNEQFF. DNA of the CDR3: TGTGCCAGCAGCCAAGATCCAGTCGCGGGACCTTACAATGAGCAGTTCTTC.